This TCR beta chain stems from a study of blood T cell repertoires in COVID-19 (dated by TCRdb to the early 2020s). Study-wide context: The collaborator samples originated in the United States, Italy and Spain and spanned the acute and convalescent phases of COVID-19. The prospective study material was composed of cDNA or gDNA derived from T cells, B-cell-depleted T cells, or PBMCs. Deeply sampled blood TCRbeta repertoires from subjects exposed to, actively infected with, or recovered from COVID-19 were included in the dataset. A freely available public database, intended as a resource for researchers studying the immune response to SARS-CoV-2, is where the repertoires were released. The samples were drawn from two sources: the first 160 participants of the ongoing ImmuneRACE study, and 950 to 1,500 subjects contributed by 6 global collaborators. Nearly every sample came with metadata listing a de-identified subject ID, COVID-19 status, age in years and sex. Where HLA class I and class II types were available, the types were taken from metadata supplied by the sample provider, not from assay-based typing.

TCRbeta CDR3 regions were amplified from genomic DNA by means of the immunoSEQ Assay, a bias-controlled multiplex PCR. The paper's processing steps were these. The number of nucleated cells in each sample was estimated by amplification of reference gene primers within the assay. Sequence reads were collapsed and filtered to measure the absolute abundance of every unique TCRbeta CDR3 rearrangement. For each sample, productive Simpson clonality was calculated as the square root of Simpson's diversity index across productive rearrangements. TCRdb limited this immuneACCESS table to in-frame rearrangements with V and J called. A share of clones is missing; checked studies link under half to unresolved V genes, and the rest is unexplained. V, J and clone size are those of that table, while D and trimming were read from the DNA. This sample holds about 36,000 clones; about 85% were observed only once. The top ten clones comprise about an eighth of the sample.

Whole blood was collected in K2EDTA tubes by collaborating institutions according to the institutions' own protocols. For TCRbeta analysis, collaborator samples were shipped as frozen whole blood, as isolated PBMCs, or as DNA extracted from either sample type. The CDR3 numbers 15 residues from cysteine through phenylalanine. The sequence is cut down to CDR3 DNA, 45 bases in frame from base 1. For CDR1 and CDR2, the germline V gene (reference sequence) lists LNHDA and SQIVND. The germline V and J ends show losses of 4 bases and 2 bases respectively, and no gene match explains 5 bases of the junction. In the case of this clone: Its antigen is unknown. One base away there is no much larger clone; base qualities are not given.

Here is what the overall study found, with its caveats: How much clinical and demographic metadata was included differed by source and by participant, and the metadata was provided uncurated.

The sequence joins TRBV19 to TRBJ2-1; 7 of the junction bases match TRBD1. The receptor was derived from a human donor in a cohort sampled during active COVID-19. Sequencing was performed on peripheral blood. The CDR3 region reads CASSRQGLPYNEQFF. In nucleotides, the sequence is TGTGCCAGTAGTAGACAGGGCCTGCCCTACAATGAGCAGTTCTTC.